This record covers a single T cell receptor beta chain. The antigen is unknown. The method was immunoSEQ multiplex PCR; TCRdb's version includes in-frame clones alone and lacks a portion of them. The top ten hold approximately 25% of the sample, which has about 700,000 clones, roughly 94% seen once. This entry comes from a study of shared clonotypes between healthy human individuals. Study results and caveats: Represented diversity (both genetic and exposure-history) was limited by the small number of donors. Among several donors, about 4.6% of naive CD4 clonotypes were found in common. Non-shared clonotypes displayed generation probabilities falling below those of clonotypes present in all four donors.

V trimming: 2 bases; J trimming: 3 bases; junction bases outside the gene matches: 2. The CDR3 extends over 14 amino acids. Germline-derived CDR1 and CDR2 are SGHAT and FQNNGV. Naive CD8 cells were CD45RO-negative, positively selected for CCR7, excluding terminally differentiated effector memory CD45RA+ cells. Among the donors, all were Caucasian adults who lived in Nashville, Tennessee. The receptor's source is a young man in good health. V gene TRBV11-2 combines with J gene TRBJ2-7, with 9 nucleotides matching TRBD2. The sequencing input was naive CD8+ T cells sorted from blood. The CDR3 DNA follows: TGTGCCAGCAGCTTACTAGCGGGAATCTACGAGCAGTACTTC. Protein sequence: CASSLLAGIYEQYF. Using reference TRBV11-2 and TRBJ2-7 for the parts outside the CDR3, the full variable domain is EAGVAQSPRYKIIEKRQSVAFWCNPISGHATLYWYQQILGQGPKLLIQFQNNGVVDDSQLPKDRFSAERLKGVDSTLKIQPAKLEDSAVYLCASSLLAGIYEQYFGPGTRLTVT.